A single sample is the source of the 20 T cell receptor beta chains below, sequenced in a study of control samples from healthy donors and cancer patients. Assay used: immunoSEQ multiplex PCR; TCRdb lists only in-frame clones, some missing. In the table there are under 200,000 clones, just under 95% of which are singletons. The specimen was blood. The receptors here all came from a woman in her thirties or forties in good health.

The chain has TRBV9 and TRBJ1-1; D perhaps matches TRBD1 (5 bases). The CDR3 length is 16 residues. Germline values: CDR1 SGDLS, CDR2 YYNGEE. V was cut by 2 bases and J by 7 bases, with 21 bases left in between. The DNA for the CDR3 is TGTGCCAGCAGCGTGGAGGACACCGGAGCCGGAGTTGAAGCTTTCTTT. This translates into CASSVEDTGAGVEAFF.

CDR3 residues: CASSYSSGGGDEQYF. In DNA form, the CDR3 reads TGTGCCAGCAGTTACAGTAGCGGTGGGGGCGACGAGCAGTACTTC. V usage is TRBV6-6 and J usage is TRBJ2-7; D is tentatively TRBD1 or TRBD2 (6 bases each). This CDR3 is built from 15 residues. The germline gives CDR1 MNHNY, CDR2 SVGAGI (reference sequence). Trimming took off 2 bases at V and 5 bases at J, with 16 bases between the two ends.

A few counts support this clone. This chain uses TRBV10-1 with TRBJ2-1; 12 nucleotides agree with TRBD2. The CDR3 runs 14 residues. The V gene end was trimmed by 5 bases and the J gene end by 6 bases; junction bases not matched to a gene: 2. CDR1 and CDR2 from the germline V gene are WNHNN and SYGVQD (reference sequence). The CDR3 reads CASSRLAGANEQFF. The CDR3, as DNA: TGCGCCAGCAGTCGACTAGCGGGAGCCAATGAGCAGTTCTTC.

The chain employs TRBV19 and TRBJ1-1; 9 bases match TRBD1. Unmatched junction bases numbered 2, after V lost 4 bases and J lost 11 bases. There are 11 residues in the CDR3. CDR1 is LNHDA, CDR2 SQIVND, per germline (reference sequence). CDR3 residues: CASSRTGAAFF. The CDR3 nucleotides are TGTGCCAGTAGTAGGACAGGGGCGGCTTTCTTT.

This chain joins TRBV10-3 and TRBJ2-3, with 9 positions matching TRBD2. The CDR3 consists of 17 residues. The germline V gene has CDR1 ENHRY and CDR2 SYGVKD. V lost 2 bases and J lost 3; bases outside the gene matches: 9. The CDR3 reads CAISERASGVLTDTQYF. CDR3 coding DNA: TGTGCCATCAGTGAGCGTGCTAGCGGGGTATTAACAGATACGCAGTATTTT.

The rearrangement uses TRBV19 and TRBJ1-5; D is undetermined. CDR3 length equals 16 residues. Germline V gives CDR1 LNHDA, CDR2 SQIVND (reference sequence). Trimming cost V 5 bases and J 2 bases, with 16 bases left between them. CDR3 DNA: TGTGCCAGTAGTCGGTACGGCGGAACGGGCAATCAGCCCCAGCATTTT. Encoded protein: CASSRYGGTGNQPQHF.

This sequence joins TRBV28 and TRBJ1-2; TRBD1 matches at 9 bases. There are 15 residues in the CDR3. The germline CDR1 and CDR2 sequences are MDHEN and SYDVKM. Trimming took 5 bases from V and 8 from J; bases not matched to a gene: 12. DNA for the CDR3: TGTGCCAGCAGTCAACAGGGGGCAGGCTTTGGAGGCTACACCTTC. It yields the protein CASSQQGAGFGGYTF.

The rearrangement uses TRBV10-3 and TRBJ1-5; D may be TRBD1 (5 bases). Germline lookup yields CDR1 ENHRY and CDR2 SYGVKD. The CDR3 has 15 amino acids. With 2 bases removed from V and 5 bases from J, the gap between germline ends came to 13 bases. Written as DNA, the CDR3 is TGTGCCATCAGTGAGAGGGTGGGGGGAGATCAGCCCCAGCATTTT. Translating gives CAISERVGGDQPQHF.

The chain couples TRBV9 to TRBJ1-1; D remains unclear. Per germline, CDR1 SGDLS and CDR2 YYNGEE. V lost 0 bases and J lost 1, with 19 bases in between. The CDR3 is 18 amino acids. The CDR3 reads CASSVASSKTGKNTEAFF. DNA of the CDR3: TGTGCCAGCAGCGTAGCTTCCTCCAAAACGGGGAAGAACACTGAAGCTTTCTTT.

The rearrangement links TRBV19 to TRBJ2-2, with unresolved D. The germline V gene has CDR1 LNHDA and CDR2 SQIVND (reference sequence). The CDR3 length is 12 residues. V dropped 3 bases and J dropped 8 bases, with 7 bases sitting between them. CDR3 DNA sequence: TGTGCCAGTAGTATCCAAGGGGGGGAGCTGTTTTTT. It translates to CASSIQGGELFF.

The chain couples TRBV11-3 to TRBJ2-2, with D possibly matching TRBD2 (6 bases). CDR1 and CDR2 (germline): SGHNT, YENEEA. The CDR3 spans 13 residues. V gave up 4 bases and J gave up 6 bases, with 9 bases separating them. In DNA form, the CDR3 reads TGTGCCAGCAGCTCGGGGAGGTCCGGGGAGCTGTTTTTT. Residues: CASSSGRSGELFF.

Comments on this clone: The sample contains more than one DNA sequence encoding this CDR3. This chain uses TRBV11-2 with TRBJ2-5; TRBD1 agrees at 7 bases. The CDR3 is made up of 13 amino acids. J lost 4 bases, V lost 4 bases, and 3 bases had no gene match. Germline loops: CDR1 SGHAT, CDR2 FQNNGV. The CDR3 coding sequence is TGTGCCAGCAGCTGGGCAGGGGGAGAGACCCAGTACTTC. Translation gives CASSWAGGETQYF.

The V gene is TRBV5-1, the J gene TRBJ2-1, with 9 positions matching TRBD1. V lost 2 bases, J lost 6 bases, and 6 bases stayed unmatched. The CDR3 runs to 15 residues. Germline values: CDR1 SGHRS, CDR2 YFSETQ. For the CDR3, the DNA is TGCGCCAGCAGCTTACCCGGGACAGGGAGCAATGAGCAGTTCTTC. Protein product: CASSLPGTGSNEQFF.

The J gene is TRBJ1-1, the V gene TRBV11-2; maybe TRBD1 (6 bases). The CDR3 extends over 17 amino acids. The V gene lost 5 bases and the J gene lost 5 bases, with 24 bases spanning the gap. Germline loops: CDR1 SGHAT, CDR2 FQNNGV. CDR3 residues: CASSDRTATPGGTEAFF. Here the CDR3 DNA reads TGTGCCAGCAGCGACAGGACCGCTACACCTGGGGGTACTGAAGCTTTCTTT.

The chain combines TRBV12-2 with TRBJ1-5. TRBV12-2 is described as a pseudogene. The CDR3 runs to 14 residues. DNA for the CDR3: TGTGCAAGTCGCTTACAGGGGCGGGGTGAGCCCCAGCATTTT. Encoded protein: CASRLQGRGEPQHF.

The genes are TRBV10-3 and TRBJ1-3; no clear D gene. Germline CDR1 is ENHRY and CDR2 is SYGVKD. The ends were cut back, 0 bases at V and 0 bases at J, with 6 bases in the middle. This CDR3 has 15 residues. The CDR3 DNA is TGTGCCATCAGTGAGTCGGGATTCTCTGGAAACACCATATATTTT. Protein sequence: CAISESGFSGNTIYF.

This sequence joins TRBV7-3 and TRBJ2-5; 9 nucleotides agree with TRBD2. J gave up 5 bases and V 5 bases, and 9 bases lay outside the gene matches. Germline CDR1 is SGHTA and CDR2 is FQGTGA. The CDR3 spans 15 residues. The CDR3 DNA reads TGTGCCAGCAGCCCCGGCGGGGGGGCCCATGAGACCCAGTACTTC. Translated: CASSPGGGAHETQYF.

About this clone: Distinct nucleotide sequences in the sample also encode this CDR3. The rearrangement links TRBV5-4 to TRBJ2-1; TRBD2 agrees at 7 bases. There are 15 residues in the CDR3. V lost 0 bases, J lost 0 bases, and 0 bases stayed unmatched. Germline CDR1 SGHNT, CDR2 YYREEE (reference sequence). The CDR3 region has the DNA TGTGCCAGCAGCTTGGGCGGGAGCTCCTACAATGAGCAGTTCTTC. This codes for CASSLGGSSYNEQFF.

CDR3 nucleotide sequence: TGTGCCAGCAGCTCCGGAGTGGGCGCGAACACCGGGGAGCTGTTTTTT. Its protein is CASSSGVGANTGELFF. The rearrangement links TRBV5-5 to TRBJ2-2, with D unclear. Germline V gives CDR1 SGHKS, CDR2 YYEKEE (reference sequence). The V gene lost 3 bases and the J gene lost 0 bases, with 12 bases spanning the gap. The CDR3 totals 16 residues.

This clone was observed a single time. The chain is built from TRBV10-3 and TRBJ1-2, with TRBD1 as a possible D gene (5 bases). The CDR3 loop spans 13 amino acids. Trimming took off 6 bases at V and 8 bases at J, with 16 bases between the two ends. Germline V CDR1 and CDR2: ENHRY, SYGVKD. CDR3 amino acids: CAIRPSRGEGYTF. DNA for the CDR3: TGTGCCATCAGACCGTCTCGGGGCGAAGGCTACACCTTC.